The TCR beta chain described here comes from a study of post-analysis software for immune sequencing data (dated by TCRdb to the mid-2010s). Broadly, across the study: Disease courses on record covered relapsing-remitting, secondary progressive and progressive-relapsing multiple sclerosis, though some patients had no subtype annotation. The multiple sclerosis patient repertoires were compared with 11 previously published healthy control repertoires from donors aged 6 to 25 years. A subset of samples was prepared in parallel using single-end sample barcoding, then pooled and co-amplified after Illumina adapter ligation. General findings and caveats noted by the study authors: Compared with controls, multiple sclerosis patients had significantly lower normalized Chao1 diversity, a finding suggesting substantial peripheral T-cell clonal expansion. The control group was slightly older than the multiple sclerosis patient group. Four or five TRBV segments, including TRBV5-6, TRBV5-1 and TRBV20-1, were significantly more frequent in patients than controls. Strong co-clustering of samples prepared in the same batch was shown by direct clustering with F measure, prompting a batch-effect correction.

Libraries were constructed by PCR. The instrument was an Illumina HiSeq 2500. To reduce PCR and sequencing biases, unique molecular identifiers were incorporated into the TCR beta cDNA libraries. Some 500,000 cDNA molecules were obtained for every 1 to 10 million input T cells, so each molecule roughly corresponded to one T cell. The same protocol used for the earlier healthy control dataset was applied to prepare and sequence the patient libraries. Within a given batch, samples were prepared together, multiplexed and sequenced on the same HiSeq lane. The study's own analysis went as follows. MIGEC handled the raw barcoded reads, throwing out single-read molecular identifier groups before consensus assembly and CDR3 extraction. Clonotype tables were post-analysed with VDJtools, and diversity was normalized by down-sampling all datasets to the smallest sample size. In repertoire overlap clustering, CDR3 amino acid sequences, but not nucleotide sequences, were matched to correct batch-related cross-sample contamination. TCRdb redid the processing of the public reads, applying fastp at Q25 and MiXCR, and retained in-frame beta chains. Rows matching on CDR3 protein sequence are summarized as one entry with the most common DNA and genes. TCRdb assigned the V and J calls; the authors' analysis was not used. Here the sample has approximately 730,000 distinct CDR3 sequences; 46% occur a single time. Approximately 5% of the sample comes from the top ten.

TCR beta repertoires were profiled from peripheral blood of over 10 young patients with multiple sclerosis to demonstrate the VDJtools post-analysis software. The patients with multiple sclerosis were children and adolescents between 6 and 15 years of age. With respect to this clonotype: Its antigen is currently not known. No clone much larger than this one lies a single base away; base qualities are absent.

The germline V gene encodes CDR1 MNHNY and CDR2 SVGAGI (reference sequence). V gives up 6 bases and J gives up 4 bases, and the segment between their germline ends measures 16 bases. Taken from cysteine to phenylalanine, the CDR3 has 14 residues. The kept DNA is CDR3 alone, 42 bases in frame from the first base. Sequencing input: blood. This clonotype originated in a girl aged 5-17 years with multiple sclerosis. This chain is built from TRBV6-6 and TRBJ2-7; perhaps TRBD1 is the D gene, with 6 bases matching. Here is the DNA: TGTGCCAGCAGAAGCAGGGGTTGGGGGTACGAGCAGTACTTC. This translates into CASRSRGWGYEQYF.